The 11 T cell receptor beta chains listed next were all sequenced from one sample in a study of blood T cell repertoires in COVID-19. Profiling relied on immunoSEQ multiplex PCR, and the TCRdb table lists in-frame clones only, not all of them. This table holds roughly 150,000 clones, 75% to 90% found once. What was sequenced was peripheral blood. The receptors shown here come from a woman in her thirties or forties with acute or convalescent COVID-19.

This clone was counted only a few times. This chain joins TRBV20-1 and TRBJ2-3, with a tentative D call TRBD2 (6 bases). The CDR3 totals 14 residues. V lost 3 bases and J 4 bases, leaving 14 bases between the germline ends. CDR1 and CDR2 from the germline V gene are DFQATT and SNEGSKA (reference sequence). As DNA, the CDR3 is TGCAGTGCTAGTCAGGGAGGTAACGCAGATACGCAGTATTTT. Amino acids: CSASQGGNADTQYF.

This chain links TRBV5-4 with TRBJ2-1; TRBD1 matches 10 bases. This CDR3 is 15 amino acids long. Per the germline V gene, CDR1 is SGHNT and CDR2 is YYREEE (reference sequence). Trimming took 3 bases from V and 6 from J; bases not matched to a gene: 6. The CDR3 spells CASSSTGTGVNEQFF. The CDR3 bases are TGTGCCAGCAGCTCCACCGGGACAGGGGTCAATGAGCAGTTCTTC.

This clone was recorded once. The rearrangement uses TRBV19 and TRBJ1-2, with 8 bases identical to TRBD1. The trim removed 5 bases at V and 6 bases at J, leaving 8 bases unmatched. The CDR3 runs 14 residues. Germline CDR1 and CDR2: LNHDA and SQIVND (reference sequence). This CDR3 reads CASSVPGTGDGYTF. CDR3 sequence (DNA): TGTGCCAGTAGTGTACCCGGGACAGGTGATGGCTACACCTTC. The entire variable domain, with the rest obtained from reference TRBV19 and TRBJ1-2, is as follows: DGGITQSPKYLFRKEGQNVTLSCEQNLNHDAMYWYRQDPGQGLRLIYYSQIVNDFQKGDIAEGYSVSREKKESFPLTVTSAQKNPTAFYLCASSVPGTGDGYTFGSGTRLTVV.

As DNA, the CDR3 is TGTGCCAGCAGTTACTTCGCGGGAGAAGTCTACGAGCAGTACTTC. Encoded protein: CASSYFAGEVYEQYF. This chain joins TRBV6-5 and TRBJ2-7; TRBD2 matches 7 bases. Looked up from germline, CDR1 is MNHEY and CDR2 is SVGAGI. The CDR3 runs to 15 residues. The V and J ends lost 1 base and 3 bases, in that order; junction bases with no gene match: 6.

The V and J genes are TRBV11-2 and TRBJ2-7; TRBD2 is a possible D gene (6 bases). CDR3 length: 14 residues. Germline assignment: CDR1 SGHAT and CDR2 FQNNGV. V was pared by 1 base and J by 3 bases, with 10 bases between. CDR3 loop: CASSLVGTDYEQYF. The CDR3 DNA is TGTGCCAGCAGCTTAGTGGGGACTGACTACGAGCAGTACTTC.

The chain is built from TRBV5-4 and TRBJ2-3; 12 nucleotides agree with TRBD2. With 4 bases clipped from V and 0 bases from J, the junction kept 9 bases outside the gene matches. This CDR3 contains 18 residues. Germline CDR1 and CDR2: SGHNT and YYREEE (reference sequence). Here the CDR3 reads CASSTRLAGASSTDTQYF. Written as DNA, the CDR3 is TGTGCCAGCAGCACCCGACTAGCGGGAGCCTCTAGCACAGATACGCAGTATTTT.

The CDR3 loop reads CASSVVGGAVFGEQYF. The CDR3 nucleotides read TGTGCCAGCAGTGTTGTCGGGGGGGCCGTGTTTGGCGAGCAGTACTTC. The J gene is TRBJ2-7, the V gene TRBV2, with 8 bases fitting TRBD2. The CDR3 length is 16 residues. The trim removed 4 bases at V and 6 bases at J, leaving 14 bases unmatched. CDR1 SNHLY and CDR2 FYNNEI come from the germline V gene.

The CDR3 DNA sequence: TGTGCCAGCAGCTTAGCTGGGCAGGGGGCGGCTGGGGCCAACGTCCTGACTTTC. Residues: CASSLAGQGAAGANVLTF. The chain combines TRBV7-9 with TRBJ2-6; TRBD1 agrees at 8 bases. V dropped 0 bases and J dropped 2; count of bases not matched to a gene: 6. Germline CDR1 and CDR2: SEHNR and FQNEAQ (reference sequence). This CDR3 contains 18 residues.

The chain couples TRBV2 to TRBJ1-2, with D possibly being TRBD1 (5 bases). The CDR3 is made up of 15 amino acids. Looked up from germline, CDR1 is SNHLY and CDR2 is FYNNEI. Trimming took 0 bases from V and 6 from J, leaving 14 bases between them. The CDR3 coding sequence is TGTGCCAGCAGTGAAGCGCTTCCAGGGATACATGGCTACACCTTC. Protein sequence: CASSEALPGIHGYTF.

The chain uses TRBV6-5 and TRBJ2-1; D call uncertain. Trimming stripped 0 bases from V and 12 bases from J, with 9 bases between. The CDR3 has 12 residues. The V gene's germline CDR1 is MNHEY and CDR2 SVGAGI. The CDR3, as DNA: TGTGCCAGCAGTTACTCGAATGAGGTGCAGTTCTTC. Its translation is CASSYSNEVQFF.

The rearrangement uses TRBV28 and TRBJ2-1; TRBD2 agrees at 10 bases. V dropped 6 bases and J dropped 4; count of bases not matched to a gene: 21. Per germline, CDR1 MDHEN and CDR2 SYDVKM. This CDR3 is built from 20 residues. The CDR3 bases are TGTGCCAGCAGCTCGAGCAGGATACCGGGACTAGCGCCGACATACAATGAGCAGTTCTTC. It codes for CASSSSRIPGLAPTYNEQFF.